The present T cell receptor beta chain was sequenced within a study of blood T cells in healthy people across ages. Findings and caveats of the study: Expanded clonotype shifts may have been confounded, as the donors had an unknown CMV status.

It was with a sample-barcoded 5' primer and a J-beta primer mix that a second PCR of roughly 6 to 12 cycles was run. TCRdb analysed the 5' RACE reads with MiXCR anew, one entry per CDR3 protein. Of roughly 1.7 million distinct CDR3 sequences listed, roughly 32% are singletons. The CDR3 contains 14 residues. Germline V gene data show CDR1 as SGHTA and CDR2 as FQGNSA. Trimming removed 1 base at V and 6 bases at J, with 12 bases between. About this clonotype itself: Antigen: not known.

This sequence originates from a woman in her twenties or thirties in good health. Sequencing input: blood. The chain has TRBV7-2 and TRBJ1-1; D ambiguous. This CDR3 reads CASSLGGLVPEAFF. CDR3 sequence (DNA): TGTGCCAGCAGCTTAGGTGGTTTGGTCCCTGAAGCTTTCTTT.